This T cell receptor beta chain was recorded in a study of blood T cells in healthy people across ages. The V and J ends lost 5 bases and 11 bases, in that order; junction bases with no gene match: 12. The germline gives CDR1 SGHTA, CDR2 FQGTGA. The CDR3 runs to 14 residues. It was with a sample-barcoded 5' primer and a J-beta primer mix that a second PCR of about 7 to 12 cycles was run. From the 5' RACE reads, TCRdb called clonotypes with MiXCR, one entry per CDR3 protein. The data contain about 830,000 distinct CDR3 sequences, 55% to 65% of them seen just once; the ten biggest clones take up roughly a quarter.

Sequenced input: blood. The chain combines TRBV7-3 with TRBJ2-3, with 8 bases matching TRBD2. The sequence came from a man younger than 40 in good health. CDR3 amino acids: CASSPGTSLNVQYF. The CDR3 nucleotides read TGTGCCAGCAGCCCAGGGACTAGTTTGAACGTGCAGTATTTT. Looking up the rest from reference TRBV7-3 and TRBJ2-3 gives the full variable domain: GAGVSQTPSNKVTEKGKYVELRCDPISGHTALYWYRQSLGQGPEFLIYFQGTGAADDSGLPNDRFFAVRPEGSVSTLKIQRTERGDSAVYLCASSPGTSLNVQYFGPGTRLTVL.